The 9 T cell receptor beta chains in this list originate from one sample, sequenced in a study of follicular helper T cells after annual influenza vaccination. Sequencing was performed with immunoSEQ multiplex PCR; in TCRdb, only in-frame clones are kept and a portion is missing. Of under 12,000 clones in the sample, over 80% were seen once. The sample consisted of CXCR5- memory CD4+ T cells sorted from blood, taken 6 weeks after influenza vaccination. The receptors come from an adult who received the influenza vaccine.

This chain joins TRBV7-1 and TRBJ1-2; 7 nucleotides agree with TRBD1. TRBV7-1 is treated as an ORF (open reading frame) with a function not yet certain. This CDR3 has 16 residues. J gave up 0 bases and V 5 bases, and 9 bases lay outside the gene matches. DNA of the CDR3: TGTGCCAGCAGCCCCCCAGGGGGTGGTTCTAACTATGGCTACACCTTC. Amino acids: CASSPPGGGSNYGYTF.

CDR3 amino acids: CASSPAAGFTDTQYF. As DNA, the CDR3 is TGTGCCAGCAGCCCAGCGGCGGGGTTCACAGATACGCAGTATTTT. This sequence joins TRBV9 and TRBJ2-3; D is perhaps TRBD2 (6 bases). CDR1 and CDR2 (germline): SGDLS, YYNGEE. The V and J ends lost 4 bases and 2 bases respectively, with 14 bases between them. This CDR3 region has 15 residues.

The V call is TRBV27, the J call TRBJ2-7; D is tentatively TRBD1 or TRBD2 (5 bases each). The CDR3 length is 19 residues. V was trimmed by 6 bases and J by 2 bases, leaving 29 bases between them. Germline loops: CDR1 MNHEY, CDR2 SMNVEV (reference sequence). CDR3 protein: CASSGNMIGSGRNPYEQYF. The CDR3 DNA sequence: TGTGCCAGCAGCGGTAACATGATTGGTTCAGGGAGAAACCCCTACGAGCAGTACTTC.

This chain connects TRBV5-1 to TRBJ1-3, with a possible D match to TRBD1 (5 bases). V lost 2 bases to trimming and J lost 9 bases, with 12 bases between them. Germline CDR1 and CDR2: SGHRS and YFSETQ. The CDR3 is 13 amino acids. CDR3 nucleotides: TGCGCCAGCAGCTTAACAGGAGAGAGCACCATATATTTT. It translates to CASSLTGESTIYF.

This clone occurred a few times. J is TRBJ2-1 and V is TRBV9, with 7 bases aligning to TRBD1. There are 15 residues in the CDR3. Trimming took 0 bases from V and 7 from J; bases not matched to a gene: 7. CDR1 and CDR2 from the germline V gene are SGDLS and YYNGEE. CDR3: CASSVETGWPNEQFF. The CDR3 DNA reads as TGTGCCAGCAGCGTAGAGACAGGGTGGCCAAATGAGCAGTTCTTC. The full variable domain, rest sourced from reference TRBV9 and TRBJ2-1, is DSGVTQTPKHLITATGQRVTLRCSPRSGDLSVYWYQQSLDQGLQFLIQYYNGEERAKGNILERFSAQQFPDLHSELNLSSLELGDSALYFCASSVETGWPNEQFFGPGTRLTVL.

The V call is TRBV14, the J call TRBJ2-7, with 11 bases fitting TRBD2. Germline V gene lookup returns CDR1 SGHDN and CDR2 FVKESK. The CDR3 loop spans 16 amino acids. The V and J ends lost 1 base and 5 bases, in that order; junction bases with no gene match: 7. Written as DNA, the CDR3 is TGTGCCAGCAGCCAAGGACGACTAGCGGGAATCGACGAGCAGTACTTC. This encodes CASSQGRLAGIDEQYF. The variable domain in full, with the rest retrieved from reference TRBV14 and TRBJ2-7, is EAGVTQFPSHSVIEKGQTVTLRCDPISGHDNLYWYRRVMGKEIKFLLHFVKESKQDESGMPNNRFLAERTGGTYSTLKVQPAELEDSGVYFCASSQGRLAGIDEQYFGPGTRLTVT.

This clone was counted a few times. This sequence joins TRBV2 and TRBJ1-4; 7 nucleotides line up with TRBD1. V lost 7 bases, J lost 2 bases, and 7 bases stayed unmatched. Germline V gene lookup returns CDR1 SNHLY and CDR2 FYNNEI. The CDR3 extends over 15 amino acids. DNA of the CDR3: TGTGCCAGCACCGAGACAGGGCGGACTAATGAAAAACTGTTTTTT. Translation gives CASTETGRTNEKLFF.

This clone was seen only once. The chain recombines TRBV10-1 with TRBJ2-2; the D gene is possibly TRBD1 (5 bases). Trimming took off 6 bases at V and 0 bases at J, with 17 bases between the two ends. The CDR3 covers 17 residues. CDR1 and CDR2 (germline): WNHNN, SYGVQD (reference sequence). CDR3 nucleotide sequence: TGCGCCAGCAGGACCGACAGCACGAAGACGAACACCGGGGAGCTGTTTTTT. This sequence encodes CASRTDSTKTNTGELFF.

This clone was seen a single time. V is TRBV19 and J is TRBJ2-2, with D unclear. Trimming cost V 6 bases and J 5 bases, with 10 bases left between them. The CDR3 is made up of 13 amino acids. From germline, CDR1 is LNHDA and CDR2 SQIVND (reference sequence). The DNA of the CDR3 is TGTGCCAGTAGCGCGCTACAGACCGGGGAGCTGTTTTTT. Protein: CASSALQTGELFF.